This T cell receptor (beta chain) appears in the sequencing data of a study of molecular identifiers for immune sequencing clone quantification. TCRdb analysed the PCR reads with MiXCR anew, one entry per CDR3 protein. Of 550,000 to 750,000 distinct CDR3 sequences listed, nearly 20% are singletons. The V segment lost 5 bases and the J segment 8 bases; nucleotides outside the gene matches: 2. The CDR3 is made up of 11 amino acids. Germline V gene data show CDR1 as SQVTM and CDR2 as ANQGSEA. This clonotype was recorded at least ten times. The sequenced sample was naive CD8+ T cells from blood, with Jurkat cell RNA spiked in. Documented subset: FACS-sorted CD8+CD4-CCR7+CD45RA+ naive T cells. This sequence was found in a human donor in good health. Some libraries in this study had Jurkat cell RNA spiked in. The J gene is TRBJ2-2, the V gene TRBV29-1, with 7 bases lining up with TRBD1. CDR3 coding DNA: TGCAGCGTTCTGGGACAGGGGGAGCTGTTTTTT. This translates into CSVLGQGELFF.